A selection of T cell receptor beta chains follows, all from one sample in a study of blood T cell repertoires in COVID-19. TCRdb's table, derived via immunoSEQ multiplex PCR, lists solely in-frame clones and lacks some. Among roughly 300,000 clones listed, 81% were seen once. Specimen: peripheral blood. The receptor source for this set is an older woman with active or convalescent COVID-19. Each CDR3 is given with its conserved first and last residue.

J gene: TRBJ2-7
V gene: TRBV7-6
CDR3 protein: CASSLVGSDEQYF

J gene: TRBJ1-4
V gene: TRBV4-2
CDR3 protein: CASSQETVSTNEKLFF

J gene: TRBJ1-1
V gene: TRBV29-1
CDR3 protein: CSVWEPGHHYTEAFF

J gene: TRBJ1-2
V gene: TRBV19
CDR3 protein: CASSLRDRGDGYTF

J gene: TRBJ1-2
V gene: TRBV21-1
CDR3 protein: CASSKKRRRAGGYTF

J gene: TRBJ1-5
V gene: TRBV5-1
CDR3 protein: CASSSGQGGNQPQHF

J gene: TRBJ2-1
V gene: TRBV10-3
CDR3 protein: CAISGGGTSQFF

J gene: TRBJ1-5
V gene: TRBV27
CDR3 protein: CASSLPGGNQPQHF

J gene: TRBJ1-1
V gene: TRBV4-3
CDR3 protein: CASSQDPPGAVNTEAFF

J gene: TRBJ2-5
V gene: TRBV9
CDR3 protein: CASSSEDRVETQYF

J gene: TRBJ2-2
V gene: TRBV7-3
CDR3 protein: CASSPPGGEVTGELFF

J gene: TRBJ2-3
V gene: TRBV15
CDR3 protein: CATSLTSDSTDTQYF

J gene: TRBJ1-1
V gene: TRBV3-1/TRBV3-2
CDR3 protein: CASSPLPGNTEAFF

J gene: TRBJ2-5
V gene: TRBV29-1
CDR3 protein: CSVEDSRGETQYF

J gene: TRBJ2-5
V gene: TRBV5-1
CDR3 protein: CASSLGDFEETQYF

J gene: TRBJ2-3
V gene: TRBV5-5
CDR3 protein: CASSFYGEVDTQYF

J gene: TRBJ2-3
V gene: TRBV12-3/TRBV12-4
CDR3 protein: CARTGNTDTQYF

J gene: TRBJ1-2
V gene: TRBV6-5
CDR3 protein: CASPGEGNGYTF

J gene: TRBJ1-2
V gene: TRBV7-2
CDR3 protein: CASSGGPGPVYGYTF

J gene: TRBJ1-2
V gene: TRBV7-9
CDR3 protein: CASSPDRNYGYTF

J gene: TRBJ2-7
V gene: TRBV19
CDR3 protein: CASRNTGTVGYEQYF

J gene: TRBJ2-7
V gene: TRBV21-1
CDR3 protein: CASSKEGTGLDEQYF

J gene: TRBJ2-5
V gene: TRBV2
CDR3 protein: CASSVGTSEETQYF

J gene: TRBJ2-7
V gene: TRBV6-5
CDR3 protein: CASAEPGEGIYEQYF

J gene: TRBJ1-1
V gene: TRBV27
CDR3 protein: CASSFHQGRTEAFF

J gene: TRBJ2-3
V gene: TRBV6-5
CDR3 protein: CASRAGPHTDTQYF

J gene: TRBJ2-5
V gene: TRBV6-5
CDR3 protein: CASSPRGADRETQYF

J gene: TRBJ1-2
V gene: TRBV5-6
CDR3 protein: CASSLNAGQNYGYTF

J gene: TRBJ1-1
V gene: TRBV7-9
CDR3 protein: CASSLVGGLAFF

J gene: TRBJ1-2
V gene: TRBV4-2
CDR3 protein: CASSQATGEDYGYTF

J gene: TRBJ1-1
V gene: TRBV29-1
CDR3 protein: CSVVHPGEGAFF

J gene: TRBJ2-3
V gene: TRBV6-1
CDR3 protein: CASSEEEGGPPDTQYF

J gene: TRBJ2-1
V gene: TRBV7-3
CDR3 protein: CASSLRAGGPYEQFF

J gene: TRBJ2-1
V gene: TRBV5-6
CDR3 protein: CASSLDPGYNEQFF

J gene: TRBJ2-5
V gene: TRBV5-1
CDR3 protein: CASSLGGGNQETQYF

J gene: TRBJ2-7
V gene: TRBV28
CDR3 protein: CASSSRGGTGRYEQYF

J gene: TRBJ1-6
V gene: TRBV7-2
CDR3 protein: CASSLDRGRDSPLHF

J gene: TRBJ2-5
V gene: TRBV5-6
CDR3 protein: CASSLDRGETQYF

J gene: TRBJ2-5
V gene: TRBV9
CDR3 protein: CASSGRSAGGPIKETQYF

J gene: TRBJ1-5
V gene: TRBV28
CDR3 protein: CASKGGNSNQPQHF

J gene: TRBJ1-1
V gene: TRBV19
CDR3 protein: CASRKTGNQRNTEAFF

J gene: TRBJ2-3
V gene: TRBV4-2
CDR3 protein: CASSQLATGPADTQYF

J gene: TRBJ1-2
V gene: TRBV18
CDR3 protein: CASSTGTGNGYTF

J gene: TRBJ1-1
V gene: TRBV9
CDR3 protein: CASGEGQGFSEAFF